Sequencing of this T cell receptor (beta chain) was carried out in a study of T-cell memory formation after mild COVID-19. This clonotype has only a few counts. V lost 6 bases to trimming and J lost 0 bases; unmatched junction nucleotides: 5. The CDR3 has 13 amino acids. The germline V gene has CDR1 DFQATT and CDR2 SNEGSKA (reference sequence). TCRdb reprocessed the 5' RACE reads with MiXCR, giving one entry per CDR3 protein. The table lists 550,000 to 700,000 distinct CDR3 sequences, roughly 17% of them singletons, with roughly 8.2% in the top ten. The source of this sequence is an adult woman who had mild COVID-19 (a few samples of this study predate the infection). Cell type and time point are not known. The chain employs TRBV20-1 and TRBJ2-7, with 7 bases lining up with TRBD2. The sequencing sample was made of PBMCs or a T cell subset sorted from them (not recorded which). CDR3 DNA sequence: TGCAGTGCCACTAGCGAATCCTCCTACGAGCAGTACTTC. It specifies CSATSESSYEQYF.